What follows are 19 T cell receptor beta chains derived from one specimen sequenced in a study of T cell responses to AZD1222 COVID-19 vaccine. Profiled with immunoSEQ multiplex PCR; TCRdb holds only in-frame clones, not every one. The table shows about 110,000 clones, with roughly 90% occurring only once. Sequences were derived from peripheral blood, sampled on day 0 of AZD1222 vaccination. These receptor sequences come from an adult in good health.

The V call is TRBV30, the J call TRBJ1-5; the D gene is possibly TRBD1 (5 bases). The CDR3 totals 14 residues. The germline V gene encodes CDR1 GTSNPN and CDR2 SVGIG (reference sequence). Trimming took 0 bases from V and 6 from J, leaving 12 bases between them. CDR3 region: CAWSVAGAGQPQHF. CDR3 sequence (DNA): TGTGCCTGGAGTGTGGCCGGGGCGGGTCAGCCCCAGCATTTT.

The CDR3 DNA is TGTGCCAGCAGTCCCCTCGGGGGATGGCGGCTAGCAAACACCGGGGAGCTGTTTTTT. Amino acid sequence: CASSPLGGWRLANTGELFF. The chain has TRBV13 and TRBJ2-2; the D gene is possibly TRBD2 (6 bases). The CDR3 loop spans 19 amino acids. Trimming stripped 6 bases from V and 2 bases from J, with 25 bases between. Germline lookup yields CDR1 PRHDT and CDR2 FYEKMQ (reference sequence).

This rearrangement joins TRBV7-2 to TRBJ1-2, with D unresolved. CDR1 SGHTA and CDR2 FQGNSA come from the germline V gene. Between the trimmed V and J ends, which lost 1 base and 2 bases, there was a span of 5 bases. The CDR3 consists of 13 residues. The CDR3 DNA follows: TGTGCCAGCAGCTTAGGAGGGAACTATGGCTACACCTTC. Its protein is CASSLGGNYGYTF. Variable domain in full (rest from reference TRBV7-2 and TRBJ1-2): GAGVSQSPSNKVTEKGKDVELRCDPISGHTALYWYRQSLGQGLEFLIYFQGNSAPDKSGLPSDRFSAERTGGSVSTLTIQRTQQEDSAVYLCASSLGGNYGYTFGSGTRLTVV.

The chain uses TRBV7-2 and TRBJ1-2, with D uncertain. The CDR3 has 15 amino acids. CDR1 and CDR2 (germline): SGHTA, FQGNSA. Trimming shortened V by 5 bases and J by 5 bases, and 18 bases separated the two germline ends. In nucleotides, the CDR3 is TGTGCCAGCAGCGGCCGGTTCAATAACGGATATGGCTACACCTTC. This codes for CASSGRFNNGYGYTF.

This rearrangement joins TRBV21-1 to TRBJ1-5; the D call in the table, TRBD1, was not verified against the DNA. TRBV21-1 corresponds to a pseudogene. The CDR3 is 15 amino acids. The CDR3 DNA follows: TGTGCCAGCAGCACCGACAGAAGGGCTTATCAGCCCCAGCATTTT. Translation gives CASSTDRRAYQPQHF.

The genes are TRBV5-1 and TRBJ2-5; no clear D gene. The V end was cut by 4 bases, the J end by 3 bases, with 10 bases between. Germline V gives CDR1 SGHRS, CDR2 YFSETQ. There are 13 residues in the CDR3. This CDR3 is CASSPSLEETQYF. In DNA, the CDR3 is TGCGCCAGCAGCCCCAGTCTAGAAGAGACCCAGTACTTC.

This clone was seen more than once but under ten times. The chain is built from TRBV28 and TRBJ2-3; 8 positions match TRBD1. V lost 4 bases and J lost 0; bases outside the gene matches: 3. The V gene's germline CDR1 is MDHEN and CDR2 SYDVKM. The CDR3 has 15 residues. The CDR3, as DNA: TGTGCCAGCAGTTCAGACAGGGGAAGCACAGATACGCAGTATTTT. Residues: CASSSDRGSTDTQYF.

The CDR3 spells CATSERQGSSEKLFF. The CDR3, as DNA: TGTGCCACCAGTGAGAGACAGGGATCTAGTGAAAAACTGTTTTTT. The chain recombines TRBV24-1 with TRBJ1-4, with TRBD1 matching 7 bases. This CDR3 comprises 15 residues. Germline V gene data show CDR1 as KGHDR and CDR2 as SFDVKD. Trimming took 4 bases from V and 7 from J; bases not matched to a gene: 8.

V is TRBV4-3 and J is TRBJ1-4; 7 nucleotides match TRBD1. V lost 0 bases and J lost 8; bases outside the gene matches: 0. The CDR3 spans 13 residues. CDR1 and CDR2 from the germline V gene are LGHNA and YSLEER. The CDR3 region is CASSQEGGEKLFF. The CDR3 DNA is TGCGCCAGCAGCCAAGAAGGGGGCGAAAAACTGTTTTTT.

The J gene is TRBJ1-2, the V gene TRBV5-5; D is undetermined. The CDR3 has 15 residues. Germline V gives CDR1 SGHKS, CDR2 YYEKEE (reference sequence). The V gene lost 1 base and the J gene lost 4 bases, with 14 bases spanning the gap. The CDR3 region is CASSLSWRQTYGYTF. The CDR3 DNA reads TGTGCCAGCAGCTTGAGTTGGCGGCAGACCTATGGCTACACCTTC.

The CDR3 is CASSRNSGDNTGELFF. The CDR3 bases are TGTGCCAGCAGCCGGAATAGCGGGGATAACACCGGGGAGCTGTTTTTT. V is TRBV4-2 and J is TRBJ2-2, with 8 positions matching TRBD2. Germline V CDR1 and CDR2: LGHNA, YNFKEQ. V gave up 4 bases and J gave up 2 bases; unmatched junction bases: 6. The CDR3 sequence is 16 residues long.

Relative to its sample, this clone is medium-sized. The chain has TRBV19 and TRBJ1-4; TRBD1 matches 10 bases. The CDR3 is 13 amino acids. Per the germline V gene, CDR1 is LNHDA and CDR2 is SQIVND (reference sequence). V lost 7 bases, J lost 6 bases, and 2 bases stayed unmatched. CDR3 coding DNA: TGTGCCAGTACCGACAGGGGGCATGAAAAACTGTTTTTT. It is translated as CASTDRGHEKLFF.

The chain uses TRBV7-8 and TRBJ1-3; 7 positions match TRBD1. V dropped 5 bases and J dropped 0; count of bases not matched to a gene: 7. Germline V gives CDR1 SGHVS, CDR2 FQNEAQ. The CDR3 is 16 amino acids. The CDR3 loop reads CASSANRGVSGNTIYF. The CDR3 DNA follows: TGTGCCAGCAGCGCAAACAGGGGAGTCTCTGGAAACACCATATATTTT. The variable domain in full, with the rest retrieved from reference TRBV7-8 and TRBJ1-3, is GAGVSQSPRYKVAKRGQDVALRCDPISGHVSLFWYQQALGQGPEFLTYFQNEAQLDKSGLPSDRFFAERPEGSVSTLKIQRTQQEDSAVYLCASSANRGVSGNTIYFGEGSWLTVV.

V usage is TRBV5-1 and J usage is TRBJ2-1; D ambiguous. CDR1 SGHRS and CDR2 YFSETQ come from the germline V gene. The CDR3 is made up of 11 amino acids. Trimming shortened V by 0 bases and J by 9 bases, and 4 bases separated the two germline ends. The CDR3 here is CASSLEGEQFF. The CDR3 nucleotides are TGCGCCAGCAGCTTGGAGGGTGAGCAGTTCTTC.

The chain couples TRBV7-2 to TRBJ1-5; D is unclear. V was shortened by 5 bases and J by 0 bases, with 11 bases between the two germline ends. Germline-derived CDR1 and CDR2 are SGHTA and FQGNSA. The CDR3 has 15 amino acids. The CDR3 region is CASSPGAASNQPQHF. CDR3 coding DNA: TGTGCCAGCAGCCCGGGCGCAGCTAGCAATCAGCCCCAGCATTTT.

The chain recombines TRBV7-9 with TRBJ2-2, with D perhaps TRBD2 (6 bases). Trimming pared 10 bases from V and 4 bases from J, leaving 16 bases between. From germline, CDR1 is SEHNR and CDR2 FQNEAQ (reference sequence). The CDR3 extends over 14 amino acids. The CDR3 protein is CATGSSGVTGELFF. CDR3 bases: TGTGCCACCGGGAGCAGTGGGGTCACCGGGGAGCTGTTTTTT.

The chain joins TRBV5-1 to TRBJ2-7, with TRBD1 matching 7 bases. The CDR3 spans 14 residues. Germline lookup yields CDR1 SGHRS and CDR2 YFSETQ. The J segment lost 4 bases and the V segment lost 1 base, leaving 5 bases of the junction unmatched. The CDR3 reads CASSLTGDSYEQYF. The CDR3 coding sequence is TGCGCCAGCAGCTTGACAGGGGATTCTTACGAGCAGTACTTC.

CDR3 in amino acids: CASSLGGTPGPYEQYF. The CDR3 region has the DNA TGTGCCAGCAGCTTAGGGGGCACCCCGGGGCCGTACGAGCAGTACTTC. The chain links TRBV7-3 to TRBJ2-7, with D maybe TRBD1 (6 bases). In germline, CDR1 is SGHTA, CDR2 FQGTGA. The V and J ends lost 2 bases and 4 bases respectively, with 18 bases between them. The CDR3 totals 16 residues.

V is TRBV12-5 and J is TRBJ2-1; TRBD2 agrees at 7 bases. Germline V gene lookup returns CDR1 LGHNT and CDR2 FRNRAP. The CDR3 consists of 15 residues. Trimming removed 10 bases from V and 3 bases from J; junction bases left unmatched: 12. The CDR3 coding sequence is TGTGCTACATCAAGCGGGGTCCCCCTCTACAATGAGCAGTTCTTC. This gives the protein CATSSGVPLYNEQFF.